Below are 25 T cell receptor beta chains sequenced from a single sample in a study of vaccination effects on CD4 cells after COVID-19. Antigen specificity for these receptors is unknown. Antigen-specific CD4+ T cells were expanded (with viral peptide pools) by the ViraFEST assay ahead of sequencing. At the end of around 11 days of culture, CD4+ T cells were isolated. The person's infection with SARS-CoV-2, confirmed by PCR, took place between March and December 2020. TCRdb keeps only in-frame clones here, not all; method: immunoSEQ multiplex PCR. This table holds under 55,000 clones, about 75% found once. The input for sequencing was CD4+ T cells from PBMCs cultured with a peptide pool, taken before COVID-19 vaccination. Receptors originate from a human donor who had a prior SARS-CoV-2 infection.

The chain combines TRBV11-2 with TRBJ2-5; a possible D gene is TRBD2 (6 bases). There are 11 residues in the CDR3. The germline gives CDR1 SGHAT, CDR2 FQNNGV. V lost 6 bases, J lost 5 bases, and 7 bases lay in between. Written as DNA, the CDR3 is TGTGCCAGCAGAGGAGGGGAGACCCAGTACTTC. Translated, it gives CASRGGETQYF.

This clone was seen more than once but under ten times. The chain has TRBV10-3 and TRBJ2-1, with TRBD1 matching 7 bases. V lost 10 bases, J lost 10 bases, and 7 bases stayed unmatched. This CDR3 contains 11 residues. Per germline, CDR1 ENHRY and CDR2 SYGVKD. The CDR3 DNA follows: TGTGCCACCGGACAGGTAGGCGAGCAGTTCTTC. It yields the protein CATGQVGEQFF.

The V and J genes are TRBV11-3 and TRBJ2-6; D gene unclear. There are 15 residues in the CDR3. Trimming stripped 9 bases from V and 4 bases from J, with 16 bases between. The germline gives CDR1 SGHNT, CDR2 YENEEA. The CDR3: CARPVPLTGANVLTF. CDR3 coding DNA: TGTGCCAGACCCGTCCCTCTTACAGGGGCCAACGTCCTGACTTTC.

This chain links TRBV9 with TRBJ2-1; D may be TRBD1 or TRBD2 (6 bases each). Between the trimmed V and J ends, which lost 1 base and 2 bases, there was a span of 10 bases. The CDR3 totals 15 residues. Germline CDR1 and CDR2: SGDLS and YYNGEE. CDR3 in amino acids: CASSVSRGAYNEQFF. The CDR3 nucleotides read TGTGCCAGCAGCGTATCTAGGGGGGCCTACAATGAGCAGTTCTTC. Full variable domain (remainder filled in from reference TRBV9 and TRBJ2-1): DSGVTQTPKHLITATGQRVTLRCSPRSGDLSVYWYQQSLDQGLQFLIQYYNGEERAKGNILERFSAQQFPDLHSELNLSSLELGDSALYFCASSVSRGAYNEQFFGPGTRLTVL.

This clone was found a few times. V gene TRBV7-9 combines with J gene TRBJ2-2; 8 nucleotides line up with TRBD1. From germline, CDR1 is SEHNR and CDR2 FQNEAQ (reference sequence). This CDR3 is 15 amino acids long. V lost 7 bases and J lost 0; bases outside the gene matches: 4. The CDR3 reads CASTGQGSNTGELFF. In nucleotides, the CDR3 is TGTGCCAGCACCGGACAGGGATCGAACACCGGGGAGCTGTTTTTT. Together with reference TRBV7-9 and TRBJ2-2, the CDR3 gives the full variable domain: DTGVSQNPRHKITKRGQNVTFRCDPISEHNRLYWYRQTLGQGPEFLTYFQNEAQLEKSRLLSDRFSAERPKGSFSTLEIQRTEQGDSAMYLCASTGQGSNTGELFFGEGSRLTVL.

In the case of this clone: This same CDR3 is encoded by further DNA sequences in the sample. CDR3 in amino acids: CAWSVGGADTQYF. The CDR3 bases are TGTGCCTGGAGTGTGGGTGGGGCAGATACGCAGTATTTT. The chain couples TRBV30 to TRBJ2-3; no definite D call. The CDR3 totals 13 residues. Germline assignment: CDR1 GTSNPN and CDR2 SVGIG (reference sequence). Trimming left V 0 bases short and J 4 bases short, with 8 bases between.

The CDR3 is CASSVGTSGDFTDTQYF. CDR3 coding DNA: TGTGCCAGCAGCGTAGGGACTAGCGGGGACTTCACAGATACGCAGTATTTT. The chain uses TRBV9 and TRBJ2-3; 12 nucleotides agree with TRBD2. The CDR3 contains 17 residues. The ends lost 0 bases at V and 2 bases at J; junction bases unmatched: 4. The germline gives CDR1 SGDLS, CDR2 YYNGEE.

CDR3 sequence reads: CASSLKGTSGGYEQFF. The CDR3 DNA sequence: TGTGCCAGCAGCTTAAAAGGGACTAGCGGGGGTTATGAGCAGTTCTTC. The gene calls are TRBV7-2 and TRBJ2-1; TRBD2 agrees at 14 bases. The CDR3 is made up of 16 amino acids. The junction had 5 bases not matched to a gene; V was cut back by 2 bases and J by 8 bases. Looked up from germline, CDR1 is SGHTA and CDR2 is FQGNSA.

This clone was seen a few times. The V and J genes are TRBV2 and TRBJ1-4; D unclear. The germline V and J ends were trimmed by 3 bases and 4 bases, with 9 bases remaining between them. Per the germline V gene, CDR1 is SNHLY and CDR2 is FYNNEI. The CDR3 is 14 residues long. This chain's CDR3 is CASSDPRNNEKLFF. The CDR3 DNA reads as TGTGCCAGCAGTGATCCCCGGAATAATGAAAAACTGTTTTTT.

The rearrangement links TRBV2 to TRBJ2-3; TRBD2 agrees at 10 bases. J gave up 4 bases and V 1 base, and 11 bases lay outside the gene matches. The germline CDR1 and CDR2 sequences are SNHLY and FYNNEI. CDR3 length: 18 residues. Here the CDR3 DNA reads TGTGCCAGCAGTGAAGTGCGGTGGATAGCGGGGGGTCCAGATACGCAGTATTTT. The encoded protein is CASSEVRWIAGGPDTQYF.

This rearrangement joins TRBV3-1 (or the pseudogene TRBV3-2) to TRBJ2-5; 8 nucleotides line up with TRBD2. Germline assignment: CDR1 LGHDT and CDR2 YNNKEL (reference sequence). The CDR3 runs 13 residues. V was pared by 11 bases and J by 1 base, with 6 bases of the junction left unmatched. The CDR3 region is CAAAGGTQETQYF. Written as DNA, the CDR3 is TGTGCCGCCGCGGGGGGCACCCAAGAGACCCAGTACTTC.

This chain links TRBV28 with TRBJ1-2; D is perhaps TRBD1 (5 bases). CDR3 size: 13 residues. V was clipped by 5 bases and J by 1 base, with 8 bases between them. The germline gives CDR1 MDHEN, CDR2 SYDVKM. The CDR3 nucleotides are TGTGCCAGCAGTCTGGACAATAACTATGGCTACACCTTC. This codes for CASSLDNNYGYTF.

V is TRBV2 and J is TRBJ2-1; TRBD1 matches at 7 bases. From germline, CDR1 is SNHLY and CDR2 FYNNEI. With V trimmed by 7 bases and J by 4 bases, 7 bases remained unmatched. There are 14 residues in the CDR3. In DNA form, the CDR3 reads TGTGCCAGCAATTTCCGGGACAGATACAATGAGCAGTTCTTC. As protein: CASNFRDRYNEQFF.

This clone appeared a few times. CDR3 protein: CASSTGTGRGTEAFF. CDR3 coding DNA: TGTGCCAGTAGTACCGGGACAGGCCGGGGCACTGAAGCTTTCTTT. The rearrangement joins TRBV19 to TRBJ1-1; 8 nucleotides agree with TRBD1. This CDR3 comprises 15 residues. V lost 4 bases, J lost 4 bases, and 8 bases stayed unmatched. The germline V gene encodes CDR1 LNHDA and CDR2 SQIVND (reference sequence).

V usage is TRBV28 and J usage is TRBJ2-2; TRBD1 matches 7 bases. The CDR3 loop spans 14 amino acids. V lost 6 bases, J lost 3 bases, and 4 bases stayed unmatched. CDR1 and CDR2 (germline): MDHEN, SYDVKM. DNA for the CDR3: TGTGCCAGCAGACGGACAGGTGACACCGGGGAGCTGTTTTTT. This translates into CASRRTGDTGELFF.

This chain joins TRBV4-1 and TRBJ1-3; tentative D call: TRBD1 (6 bases). The CDR3 sequence is 15 residues long. V was trimmed by 5 bases and J by 4 bases, leaving 15 bases between them. Germline loops: CDR1 MGHRA, CDR2 YSYEKL. Here the CDR3 DNA reads TGCGCCAGCAGCTTTCATGACAGGCGGGGAAACACCATATATTTT. Translated, it gives CASSFHDRRGNTIYF.

For the CDR3, the DNA is TGTGCCAGTAGTTTTAACCGAAATGAGCAGTTCTTC. This sequence encodes CASSFNRNEQFF. The chain carries TRBV19 and TRBJ2-1, with D hard to call. Germline CDR1 is LNHDA and CDR2 is SQIVND (reference sequence). V lost 5 bases and J lost 7, with 9 bases in between. This CDR3 has 12 residues. The full variable domain, completed using reference TRBV19 and TRBJ2-1, is DGGITQSPKYLFRKEGQNVTLSCEQNLNHDAMYWYRQDPGQGLRLIYYSQIVNDFQKGDIAEGYSVSREKKESFPLTVTSAQKNPTAFYLCASSFNRNEQFFGPGTRLTVL.

This clone has more than one count but fewer than ten. V is TRBV19 and J is TRBJ2-7, with TRBD1 identical over 9 bases. Trimming cost V 6 bases and J 6 bases; bases outside gene matches: 9. Germline CDR1 is LNHDA and CDR2 is SQIVND (reference sequence). The CDR3 consists of 14 residues. The CDR3 spells CASRSGTGYREQYF. The CDR3 bases are TGTGCCAGTAGATCCGGGACAGGGTATCGCGAGCAGTACTTC.

The chain uses TRBV29-1 and TRBJ2-2, with 7 nucleotides matching TRBD2. The trim removed 7 bases at V and 1 base at J, leaving 6 bases unmatched. Germline V lookup: CDR1 SQVTM, CDR2 ANQGSEA. CDR3 length equals 14 residues. CDR3 bases: TGCAGCGCCAGGGAGGGAGTGAACACCGGGGAGCTGTTTTTT. Encoded protein: CSAREGVNTGELFF.

The gene calls are TRBV5-1 and TRBJ1-2, with TRBD1 as a possible D gene (5 bases). The CDR3 has 13 residues. V was cut by 3 bases and J by 6 bases, with 12 bases left in between. CDR1 is SGHRS and CDR2 is YFSETQ in the germline V gene. The CDR3 bases are TGCGCCAGCAGCTGGGACTACTTGGATGGCTACACCTTC. Its translation is CASSWDYLDGYTF.

This clone was recorded a few times. The rearrangement links TRBV2 to TRBJ2-3, with a tentative D call TRBD2 (6 bases). CDR1 SNHLY and CDR2 FYNNEI come from the germline V gene. The CDR3 is 15 amino acids. The ends were cut back, 3 bases at V and 1 base at J, with 11 bases in the middle. The CDR3 region is CASSEVSGGTDTQYF. Written as DNA, the CDR3 is TGTGCCAGCAGTGAGGTATCGGGGGGCACAGATACGCAGTATTTT.

The chain combines TRBV2 with TRBJ2-5; D unresolved. From germline, CDR1 is SNHLY and CDR2 FYNNEI. Trimming removed 3 bases from V and 1 base from J, with 9 bases in between. The CDR3 covers 14 residues. The CDR3 here is CASSDISFQETQYF. The CDR3 nucleotides read TGTGCCAGCAGTGATATCAGTTTCCAAGAGACCCAGTACTTC. Combining the CDR3 with reference TRBV2 and TRBJ2-5 gives the whole variable domain EPEVTQTPSHQVTQMGQEVILRCVPISNHLYFYWYRQILGQKVEFLVSFYNNEISEKSEIFDDQFSVERPDGSNFTLKIRSTKLEDSAMYFCASSDISFQETQYFGPGTRLLVL.

The chain combines TRBV30 with TRBJ2-7, with 8 bases identical to TRBD1. After removal of 0 bases from V and 7 bases from J, the junction contained 8 bases not matched to a gene. Germline V gene sequence: CDR1 GTSNPN, CDR2 SVGIG (reference sequence). The CDR3 sequence is 14 residues long. The CDR3 DNA sequence: TGTGCCTGGAGTGTACGGCGACAGGGGCCGGAGCAGTACTTC. It encodes CAWSVRRQGPEQYF.

The chain recombines TRBV9 with TRBJ1-4, with unresolved D. CDR1 SGDLS and CDR2 YYNGEE come from the germline V gene. This CDR3 has 15 residues. With 0 bases removed from V and 8 bases from J, the gap between germline ends came to 14 bases. The CDR3 spells CASSVGGISGEKLFF. In nucleotides, the CDR3 is TGTGCCAGCAGCGTAGGTGGGATATCAGGAGAAAAACTGTTTTTT.

This sequence joins TRBV12-3 or TRBV12-4 and TRBJ2-5; D not certain. The V end was cut by 6 bases, the J end by 4 bases, with 12 bases between. The CDR3 is 13 residues long. The CDR3 loop reads CASSFLSRETQYF. Here the CDR3 DNA reads TGTGCCAGCAGCTTCCTAAGCCGAGAGACCCAGTACTTC.